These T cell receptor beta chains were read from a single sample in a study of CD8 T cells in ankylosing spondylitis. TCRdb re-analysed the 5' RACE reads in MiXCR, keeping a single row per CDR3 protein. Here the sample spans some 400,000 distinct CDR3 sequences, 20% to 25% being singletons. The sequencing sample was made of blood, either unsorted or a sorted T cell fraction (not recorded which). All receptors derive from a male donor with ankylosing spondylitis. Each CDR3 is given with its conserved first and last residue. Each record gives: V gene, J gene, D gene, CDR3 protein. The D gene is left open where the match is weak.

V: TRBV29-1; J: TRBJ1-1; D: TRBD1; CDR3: CSVEGTGGGEAFF
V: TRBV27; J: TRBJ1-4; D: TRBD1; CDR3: CASRAGGATNEKLFF
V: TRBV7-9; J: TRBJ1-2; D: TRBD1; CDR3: CASTRTGGYGYTF
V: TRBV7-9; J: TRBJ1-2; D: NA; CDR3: CASSLVLGRGTNYGYTF
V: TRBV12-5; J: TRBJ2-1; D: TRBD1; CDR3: CASGRDRVPFDEQFF
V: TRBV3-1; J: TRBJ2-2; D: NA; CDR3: CASSQPTGTQNTGELFF
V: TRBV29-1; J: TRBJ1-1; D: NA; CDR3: CSVESRGRPQLF
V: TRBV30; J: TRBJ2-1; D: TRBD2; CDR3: CAWSGREAQFF
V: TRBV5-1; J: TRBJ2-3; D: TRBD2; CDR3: CASSLARRGSADTQYF
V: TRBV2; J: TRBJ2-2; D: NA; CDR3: CASSRTVGGELFF
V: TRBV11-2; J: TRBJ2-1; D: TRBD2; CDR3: CASSLEGGVSGIREQFF
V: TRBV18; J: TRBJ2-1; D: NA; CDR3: CASSPILANYNEQFF
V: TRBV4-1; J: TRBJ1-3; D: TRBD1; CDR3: CASSLRQGVGGNTIYF
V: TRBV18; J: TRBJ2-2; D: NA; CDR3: CASSRSGTANTGELFF
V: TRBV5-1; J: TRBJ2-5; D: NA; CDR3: CASSLDRGTQYF
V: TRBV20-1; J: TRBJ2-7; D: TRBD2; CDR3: CSARAGLAGGWEQYF